The 25 T cell receptor beta chains below were found in one sample sequenced in a study of blood T cell repertoires in COVID-19 (dated by TCRdb to between 2020 and 2021). Libraries came from the immunoSEQ multiplex PCR assay. The immuneACCESS repertoire file appears here via TCRdb, limited to in-frame rearrangements. These files lack a portion of the clones; in checked studies, under half of the deficit traces to unresolved V genes, and the cause of the others is not known. The sample table records about 120,000 clones; about 89% of these occur just once. The biggest ten clones account for less than 4.5% of the sample. Material for sequencing was peripheral blood. The origin of the receptors is a man aged 60 to 75 with COVID-19, enrolled during active disease.

V and J are TRBV19 and TRBJ1-1; D is possibly TRBD1 (5 bases). Germline lookup yields CDR1 LNHDA and CDR2 SQIVND (reference sequence). This CDR3 is 13 amino acids long. Between the trimmed V and J ends, which lost 2 bases and 8 bases, there was a span of 12 bases. As DNA, the CDR3 is TGTGCCAGTAGTATACTCCAGGGCTGGGAAGCTTTCTTT. It translates to CASSILQGWEAFF.

The sample holds one count of this clone. The rearrangement joins TRBV7-2 to TRBJ1-5, with D possibly TRBD1 on 5 matching bases. From germline, CDR1 is SGHTA and CDR2 FQGNSA. Trimming removed 5 bases at V and 4 bases at J, with 15 bases between. This CDR3 is built from 15 residues. The CDR3 loop is CASSPQGLGNQPQHF. CDR3 sequence (DNA): TGTGCCAGCAGCCCCCAGGGTTTAGGGAATCAGCCCCAGCATTTT.

The chain is built from TRBV6-2 or TRBV6-3 and TRBJ1-1; 8 positions match TRBD1. This CDR3 is 13 amino acids long. V gave up 4 bases and J gave up 8 bases; unmatched junction bases: 6. Germline CDR1 and CDR2: MNHEY and SVGEGT. For the CDR3, the DNA is TGTGCCAGCAGTTTCAACAGGGGGGAGGAAGCTTTCTTT. The encoded protein is CASSFNRGEEAFF.

The CDR3 nucleotides are TGTGCCAGCAGTGAGTCGTCCGGGACAGGGGGGAGGCAGCCCCAGCATTTT. Protein: CASSESSGTGGRQPQHF. V is TRBV2 and J is TRBJ1-5; 11 nucleotides agree with TRBD1. V shed 3 bases, J shed 7 bases, and the junction held 11 bases outside the gene matches. The CDR3 length is 17 residues. Germline V gene lookup returns CDR1 SNHLY and CDR2 FYNNEI.

The genes are TRBV12-3 or TRBV12-4 and TRBJ2-5; D is perhaps TRBD1 (6 bases). The CDR3 has 12 amino acids. V gave up 7 bases and J gave up 5 bases, with 11 bases separating them. CDR3 region: CASTGQPETQYF. CDR3 in DNA: TGTGCCAGCACCGGACAGCCCGAGACCCAGTACTTC.

The gene calls are TRBV10-3 and TRBJ2-5, with 7 nucleotides matching TRBD2. Trimming took 4 bases from V and 2 from J; bases not matched to a gene: 7. CDR1 is ENHRY, CDR2 SYGVKD, per germline. The CDR3 extends over 15 amino acids. The CDR3 sequence: CAISAVGGTQETQYF. Here the CDR3 DNA reads TGTGCCATCAGTGCCGTGGGGGGGACGCAAGAGACCCAGTACTTC.

The chain recombines TRBV27 with TRBJ2-3, with 9 positions matching TRBD1. The CDR3 length is 17 residues. V trimming: 5 bases; J trimming: 0 bases; junction bases outside the gene matches: 9. The germline CDR1 and CDR2 sequences are MNHEY and SMNVEV (reference sequence). The CDR3 protein is CASSPGQGFASTDTQYF. The CDR3 DNA follows: TGTGCCAGCAGTCCGGGACAGGGCTTCGCTAGCACAGATACGCAGTATTTT.

This sequence joins TRBV11-3 and TRBJ2-7; D possibly corresponds to TRBD1 (5 bases). V lost 1 base and J 7 bases, leaving 11 bases between the germline ends. This CDR3 is 13 amino acids long. Germline V lookup: CDR1 SGHNT, CDR2 YENEEA. CDR3 coding DNA: TGTGCCAGCAGCTTAGCCAGCGCAGGGGAGCAGTACTTC. This codes for CASSLASAGEQYF.

The V call is TRBV6-5, the J call TRBJ2-5; the D gene is possibly TRBD1 (5 bases). V was pared by 3 bases and J by 2 bases, with 10 bases between. CDR3 length: 14 residues. Germline V lookup: CDR1 MNHEY, CDR2 SVGAGI. CDR3 nucleotides: TGTGCCAGCAGTTATACAAGACAGCAAGAGACCCAGTACTTC. Protein product: CASSYTRQQETQYF.

The CDR3 bases are TGTGCCATTCCGCGGGGGGCTTACAATGAGCAGTTCTTC. It is translated as CAIPRGAYNEQFF. The chain employs TRBV10-3 and TRBJ2-1, with 8 bases lining up with TRBD2. V trimming: 9 bases; J trimming: 4 bases; junction bases outside the gene matches: 5. Germline CDR1 ENHRY, CDR2 SYGVKD. This CDR3 is 13 amino acids long.

This sequence joins TRBV29-1 and TRBJ2-2, with D possibly TRBD2 on 6 matching bases. This CDR3 has 15 amino acids. Germline CDR1 reads SQVTM; CDR2 reads ANQGSEA. V was shortened by 1 base and J by 7 bases, with 16 bases between the two germline ends. In DNA, the CDR3 is TGCAGCGTTGAAGGGATGGGCGGGGTGGACGGGGAGCTGTTTTTT. This sequence encodes CSVEGMGGVDGELFF.

A remark on this clone: The sample has other DNA sequences that encode this CDR3 too. The chain combines TRBV5-1 with TRBJ1-5; 7 positions agree with TRBD1. The germline gives CDR1 SGHRS, CDR2 YFSETQ. The CDR3 length is 15 residues. J lost 0 bases, V lost 2 bases, and 2 bases had no gene match. The DNA for the CDR3 is TGCGCCAGCAGCTTAGGACAGGATAGCAATCAGCCCCAGCATTTT. This gives the protein CASSLGQDSNQPQHF.

The genes are TRBV5-4 and TRBJ2-7, with 11 bases that match TRBD2. This CDR3 has 15 residues. Looked up from germline, CDR1 is SGHNT and CDR2 is YYREEE (reference sequence). J lost 0 bases, V lost 3 bases, and 2 bases had no gene match. CDR3 DNA: TGTGCCAGCAGCTCGGGACTAGCGGCCTCCTACGAGCAGTACTTC. Translating gives CASSSGLAASYEQYF.

Remarks on this clone: One junction end does not reproduce the germline sequence, and a read error may be involved. The V and J genes are TRBV6-1 and TRBJ1-2; 9 positions match TRBD1. The CDR3 sequence is 16 residues long. Germline-derived CDR1 and CDR2 are MNHNS and SASEGT. The chain's CDR3 is CASSEAGGGQGSLGAF. Written as DNA, the CDR3 is TGTGCCAGCAGTGAAGCCGGGGGGGGACAGGGTTCCCTCGGGGCCTTC.

This chain joins TRBV24-1 and TRBJ2-1, with D maybe TRBD2 (5 bases). The CDR3 is made up of 12 amino acids. Between the trimmed V and J ends, which lost 7 bases and 6 bases, there was a span of 9 bases. Germline CDR1 is KGHDR and CDR2 is SFDVKD. The CDR3 DNA follows: TGTGCCACCAGGGACTCGGGCAATGAGCAGTTCTTC. Residues: CATRDSGNEQFF.

The chain couples TRBV3-1 (or the pseudogene TRBV3-2) to TRBJ1-2; 9 bases map to TRBD1. Trimming removed 0 bases from V and 8 bases from J; junction bases left unmatched: 7. Germline CDR1 is LGHDT and CDR2 is YNNKEL (reference sequence). The CDR3 runs to 15 residues. In nucleotides, the CDR3 is TGTGCCAGCAGCCAAGATCTCGGACAGGGGAACGGCTACACCTTC. This translates into CASSQDLGQGNGYTF.

The gene calls are TRBV29-1 and TRBJ1-3; D uncertain. In germline, CDR1 is SQVTM, CDR2 ANQGSEA. V dropped 4 bases and J dropped 3 bases, with 10 bases sitting between them. The CDR3 loop spans 13 amino acids. The CDR3 here is CSVGVTGGNTIYF. CDR3 nucleotide sequence: TGCAGCGTTGGGGTCACGGGTGGAAACACCATATATTTT.

This chain links TRBV9 with TRBJ1-5, with a tentative D call TRBD1 (5 bases). Germline V gives CDR1 SGDLS, CDR2 YYNGEE. This CDR3 has 16 residues. The germline V and J ends were trimmed by 0 bases and 1 base, with 11 bases remaining between them. The DNA for the CDR3 is TGTGCCAGCAGCGTAGGCCAGGGTATGAGCAATCAGCCCCAGCATTTT. Translation: CASSVGQGMSNQPQHF.

The rearrangement joins TRBV7-2 to TRBJ1-2, with 9 bases that match TRBD1. CDR1 and CDR2 (germline): SGHTA, FQGNSA. The CDR3 runs 17 residues. Trimming at V came to 5 bases and at J to 0 bases, leaving 10 bases not matched to a gene. The CDR3 here is CASSPMDRGIANYGYTF. CDR3 coding DNA: TGTGCCAGCAGCCCCATGGACAGGGGAATTGCTAACTATGGCTACACCTTC. The variable domain in full, with the rest retrieved from reference TRBV7-2 and TRBJ1-2, is GAGVSQSPSNKVTEKGKDVELRCDPISGHTALYWYRQSLGQGLEFLIYFQGNSAPDKSGLPSDRFSAERTGGSVSTLTIQRTQQEDSAVYLCASSPMDRGIANYGYTFGSGTRLTVV.

This clone was counted many times. This chain connects TRBV6-1 to TRBJ2-7; D gene unclear. CDR1 MNHNS and CDR2 SASEGT come from the germline V gene. The CDR3 has 18 amino acids. V was clipped by 0 bases and J by 1 base, with 19 bases between them. The CDR3 nucleotides are TGTGCCAGCAGTGAAGCTAGTTTGAATATTGGCGGATCCTACGAGCAGTACTTC. Protein sequence: CASSEASLNIGGSYEQYF.

V and J are TRBV7-8 and TRBJ2-7; TRBD2 aligns across 14 bases. Germline CDR1 and CDR2: SGHVS and FQNEAQ. This CDR3 is built from 17 residues. The trim removed 5 bases at V and 5 bases at J, leaving 11 bases unmatched. The chain's CDR3 is CASSVYPTSGGADEQYF. In DNA, the CDR3 is TGTGCCAGCAGCGTATACCCGACTAGCGGGGGGGCCGACGAGCAGTACTTC.

The chain links TRBV7-9 to TRBJ1-2, with 7 bases aligning to TRBD1. CDR1 and CDR2 (germline): SEHNR, FQNEAQ (reference sequence). The CDR3 consists of 15 residues. V lost 5 bases, J lost 4 bases, and 10 bases stayed unmatched. The CDR3 coding sequence is TGTGCCAGCAGCGAACAGGGGCGCTCGGGCTATGGCTACACCTTC. The encoded protein is CASSEQGRSGYGYTF.

The chain has TRBV18 and TRBJ1-1, with TRBD1 as a possible D gene (5 bases). The CDR3 loop spans 14 amino acids. With 3 bases removed from V and 6 bases from J, the gap between germline ends came to 14 bases. CDR1 KGHSH and CDR2 LQKENI come from the germline V gene. In nucleotides, the CDR3 is TGTGCCAGCTCACCCGCAGGGAAAGGTGCTGAAGCTTTCTTT. It yields the protein CASSPAGKGAEAFF.

The rearrangement joins TRBV5-8 to TRBJ2-1, with 7 bases that match TRBD1. With V trimmed by 4 bases and J by 0 bases, 10 bases remained unmatched. Per the germline V gene, CDR1 is SGHTS and CDR2 is YDEGEE. There are 17 residues in the CDR3. CDR3 in DNA: TGTGCCAGCAGCCGATATACAAGGACAGGCTCCTACAATGAGCAGTTCTTC. Amino acids: CASSRYTRTGSYNEQFF.

The V gene is TRBV28, the J gene TRBJ2-7; 11 bases map to TRBD2. Germline V gene lookup returns CDR1 MDHEN and CDR2 SYDVKM. The CDR3 extends over 14 amino acids. With V trimmed by 7 bases and J by 3 bases, 5 bases remained unmatched. This CDR3 is CASMKLAGDYEQYF. CDR3 in DNA: TGTGCCAGCATGAAACTAGCGGGGGACTACGAGCAGTACTTC.